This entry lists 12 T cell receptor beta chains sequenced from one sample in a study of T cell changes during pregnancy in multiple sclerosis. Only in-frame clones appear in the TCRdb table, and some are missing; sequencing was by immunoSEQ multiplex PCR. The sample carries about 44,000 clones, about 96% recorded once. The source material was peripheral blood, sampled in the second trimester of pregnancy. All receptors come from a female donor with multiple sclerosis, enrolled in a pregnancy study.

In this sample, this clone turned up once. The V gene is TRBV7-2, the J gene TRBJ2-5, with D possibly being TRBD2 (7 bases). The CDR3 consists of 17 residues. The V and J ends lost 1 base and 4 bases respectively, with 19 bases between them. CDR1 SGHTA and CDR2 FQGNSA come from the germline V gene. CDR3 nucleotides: TGTGCCAGCAGCTTAGGGGCCGTAGGGGGGGGCCGAGAGACCCAGTACTTC. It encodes CASSLGAVGGGRETQYF.

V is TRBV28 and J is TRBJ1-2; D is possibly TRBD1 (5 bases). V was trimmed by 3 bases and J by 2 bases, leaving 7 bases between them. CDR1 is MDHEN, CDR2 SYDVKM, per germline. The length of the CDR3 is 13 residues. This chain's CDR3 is CASSLRQNYGYTF. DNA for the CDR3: TGTGCCAGCAGTTTGAGACAGAACTATGGCTACACCTTC.

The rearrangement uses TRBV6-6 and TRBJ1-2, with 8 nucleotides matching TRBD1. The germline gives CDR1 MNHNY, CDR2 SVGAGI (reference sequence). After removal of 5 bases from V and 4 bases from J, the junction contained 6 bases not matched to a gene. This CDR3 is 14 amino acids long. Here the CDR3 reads CASSPGQGIYGYTF. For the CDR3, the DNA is TGTGCCAGCAGTCCCGGACAGGGCATCTATGGCTACACCTTC.

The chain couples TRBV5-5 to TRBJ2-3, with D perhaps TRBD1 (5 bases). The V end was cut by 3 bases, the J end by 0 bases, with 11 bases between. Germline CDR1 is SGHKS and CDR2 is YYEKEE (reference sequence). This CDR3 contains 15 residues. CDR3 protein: CASSSWQGSTDTQYF. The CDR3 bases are TGTGCCAGCAGCTCGTGGCAGGGTAGCACAGATACGCAGTATTTT.

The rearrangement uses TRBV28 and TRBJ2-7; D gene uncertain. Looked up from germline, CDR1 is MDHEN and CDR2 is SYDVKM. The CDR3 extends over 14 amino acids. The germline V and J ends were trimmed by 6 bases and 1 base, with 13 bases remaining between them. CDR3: CASSPSGLSYEQYF. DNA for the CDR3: TGTGCCAGCAGCCCCTCCGGTCTTTCCTACGAGCAGTACTTC.

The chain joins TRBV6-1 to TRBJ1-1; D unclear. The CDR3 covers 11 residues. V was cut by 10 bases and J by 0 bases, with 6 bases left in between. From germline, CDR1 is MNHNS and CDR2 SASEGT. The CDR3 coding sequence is TGTGCCACACAAATGAACACTGAAGCTTTCTTT. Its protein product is CATQMNTEAFF.

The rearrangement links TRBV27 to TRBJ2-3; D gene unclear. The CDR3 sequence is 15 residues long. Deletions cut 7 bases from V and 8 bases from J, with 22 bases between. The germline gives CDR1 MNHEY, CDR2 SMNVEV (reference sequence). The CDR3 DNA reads TGTGCCAGCACTCCTTCAGCTATTGGCTCGGGTACGCAGTATTTT. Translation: CASTPSAIGSGTQYF.

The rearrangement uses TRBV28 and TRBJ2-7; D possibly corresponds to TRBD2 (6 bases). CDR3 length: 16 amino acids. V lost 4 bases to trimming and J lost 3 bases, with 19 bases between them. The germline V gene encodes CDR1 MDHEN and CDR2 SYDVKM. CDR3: CASSWGLKKVFYEQYF. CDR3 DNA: TGTGCCAGCAGTTGGGGACTTAAAAAAGTTTTCTACGAGCAGTACTTC.

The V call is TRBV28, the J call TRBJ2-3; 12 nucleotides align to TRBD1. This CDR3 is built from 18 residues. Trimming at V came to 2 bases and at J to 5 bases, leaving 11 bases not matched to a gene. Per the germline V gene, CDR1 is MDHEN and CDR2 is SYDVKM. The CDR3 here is CASSLPLIRDRGRDTQYF. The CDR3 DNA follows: TGTGCCAGCAGTTTACCCCTTATCCGGGACAGGGGGCGAGATACGCAGTATTTT.

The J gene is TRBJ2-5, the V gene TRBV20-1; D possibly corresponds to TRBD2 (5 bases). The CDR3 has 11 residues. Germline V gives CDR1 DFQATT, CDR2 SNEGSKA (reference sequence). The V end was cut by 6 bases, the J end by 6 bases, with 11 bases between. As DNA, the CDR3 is TGCAGTGCCCCCTCCGGGAAGACCCAGTACTTC. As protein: CSAPSGKTQYF.

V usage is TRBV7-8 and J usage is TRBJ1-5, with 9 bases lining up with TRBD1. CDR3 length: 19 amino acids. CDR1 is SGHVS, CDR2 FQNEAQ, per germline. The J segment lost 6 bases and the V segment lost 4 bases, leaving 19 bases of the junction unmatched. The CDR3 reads CASSSWLGQGNVKSQPQHF. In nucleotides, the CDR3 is TGTGCCAGCAGCTCCTGGTTGGGACAGGGTAATGTGAAGAGTCAGCCCCAGCATTTT.

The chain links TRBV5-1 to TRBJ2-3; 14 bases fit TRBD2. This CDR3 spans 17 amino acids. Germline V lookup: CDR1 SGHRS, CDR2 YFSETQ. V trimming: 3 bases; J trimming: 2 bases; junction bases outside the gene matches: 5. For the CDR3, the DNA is TGCGCCAGCAGCTCCTGGACTAGCGGGGGGATCACAGATACGCAGTATTTT. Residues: CASSSWTSGGITDTQYF.